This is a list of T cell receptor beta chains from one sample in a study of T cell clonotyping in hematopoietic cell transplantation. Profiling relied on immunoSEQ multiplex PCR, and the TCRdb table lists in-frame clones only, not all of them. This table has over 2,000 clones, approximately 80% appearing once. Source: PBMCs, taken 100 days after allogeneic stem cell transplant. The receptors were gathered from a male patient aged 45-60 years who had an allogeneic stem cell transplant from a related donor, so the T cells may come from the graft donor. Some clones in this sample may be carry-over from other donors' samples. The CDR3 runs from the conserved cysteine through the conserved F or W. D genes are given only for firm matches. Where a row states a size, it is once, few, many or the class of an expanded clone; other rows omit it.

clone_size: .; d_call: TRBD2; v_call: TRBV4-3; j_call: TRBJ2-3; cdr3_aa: CASSQGAGVIQDTQYF; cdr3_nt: TGCGCCAGCAGCCAGGGAGCGGGGGTGATCCAAGATACGCAGTATTTT
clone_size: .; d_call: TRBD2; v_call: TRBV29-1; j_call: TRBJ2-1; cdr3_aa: CSAETSGTARIEFF; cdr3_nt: TGCAGCGCAGAGACTAGCGGAACAGCCCGGATCGAGTTCTTC
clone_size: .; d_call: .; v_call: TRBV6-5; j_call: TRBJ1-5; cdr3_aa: CASSFHRDNQPQHF; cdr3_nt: TGTGCCAGCAGTTTTCACCGCGATAATCAGCCCCAGCATTTT
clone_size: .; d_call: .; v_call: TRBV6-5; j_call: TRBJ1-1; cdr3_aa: CASSYKGLNTEAFF; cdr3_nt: TGTGCCAGCAGTTACAAGGGGTTGAACACTGAAGCTTTCTTT
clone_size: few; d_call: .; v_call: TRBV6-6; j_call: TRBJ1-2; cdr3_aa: CASNEGEDGYTF; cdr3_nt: TGTGCCAGTAACGAGGGAGAGGATGGCTACACCTTC
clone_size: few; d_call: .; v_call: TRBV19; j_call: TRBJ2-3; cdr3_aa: CASSYPSGSTDTQYF; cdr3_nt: TGTGCCAGTAGCTACCCCTCGGGTAGCACAGATACGCAGTATTTT
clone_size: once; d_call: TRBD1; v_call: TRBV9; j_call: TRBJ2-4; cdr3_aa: CASSVHLRQGDIQYF; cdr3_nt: TGTGCCAGCAGCGTACACCTTCGACAGGGGGACATTCAGTACTTC
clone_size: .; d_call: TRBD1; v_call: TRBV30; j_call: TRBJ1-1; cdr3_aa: CAWSGTDRAYTEAFF; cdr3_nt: TGTGCCTGGAGTGGAACGGACAGGGCGTACACTGAAGCTTTCTTT
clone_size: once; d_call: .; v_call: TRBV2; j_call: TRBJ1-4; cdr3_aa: CASSEALGAGEKLFF; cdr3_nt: TGTGCCAGCAGTGAAGCACTAGGGGCGGGGGAAAAACTGTTTTTT
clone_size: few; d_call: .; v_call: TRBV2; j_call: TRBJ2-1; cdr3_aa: CASSVLPSNEQFF; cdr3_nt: TGTGCCAGCAGCGTACTACCTAGCAATGAGCAGTTCTTC
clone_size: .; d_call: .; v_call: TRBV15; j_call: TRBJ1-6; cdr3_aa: CATSRDQDSPLHF; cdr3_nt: TGTGCCACCAGCAGAGATCAGGATTCACCCCTCCACTTT
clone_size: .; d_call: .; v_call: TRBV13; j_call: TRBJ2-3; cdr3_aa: CASSSPQRGTDTQYF; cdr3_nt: TGTGCCAGCAGCTCCCCCCAGAGAGGCACAGATACGCAGTATTTT
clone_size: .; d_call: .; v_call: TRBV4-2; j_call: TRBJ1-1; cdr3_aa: CASSQVDTEAFF; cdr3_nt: TGTGCCAGCAGCCAAGTTGACACTGAAGCTTTCTTT
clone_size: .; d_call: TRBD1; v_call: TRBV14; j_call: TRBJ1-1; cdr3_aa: CASSRTDRGTEAFF; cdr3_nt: TGTGCCAGCAGCCGAACCGACAGGGGGACTGAAGCTTTCTTT
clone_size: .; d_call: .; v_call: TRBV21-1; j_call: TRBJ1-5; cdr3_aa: CASSIIPQGASNQPQHF; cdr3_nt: TGTGCCAGCAGCATCATACCTCAGGGGGCTAGCAATCAGCCCCAGCATTTT
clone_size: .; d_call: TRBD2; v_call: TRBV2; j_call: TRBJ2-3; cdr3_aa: CASSDSSGSIGDTQYF; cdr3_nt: TGTGCCAGCAGTGATAGTAGCGGGAGCATTGGAGATACGCAGTATTTT
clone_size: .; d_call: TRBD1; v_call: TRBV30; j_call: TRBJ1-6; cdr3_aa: CAWITGRGTANSPLHF; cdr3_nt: TGTGCCTGGATCACGGGGAGAGGGACAGCTAATTCACCCCTCCACTTT
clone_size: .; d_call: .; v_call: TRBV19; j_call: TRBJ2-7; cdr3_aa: CASSNNPMDEQYF; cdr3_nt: TGTGCCAGTAGTAATAACCCGATGGACGAGCAGTACTTC
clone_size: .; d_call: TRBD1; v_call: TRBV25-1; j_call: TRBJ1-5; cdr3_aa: CASSEAKGAGQPQHF; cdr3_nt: TGTGCCAGCAGTGAAGCTAAGGGGGCAGGTCAGCCCCAGCATTTT
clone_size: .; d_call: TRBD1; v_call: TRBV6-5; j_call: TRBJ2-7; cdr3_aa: CASSSPGQGKWEQYF; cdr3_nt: TGTGCCAGCAGCTCACCGGGACAGGGGAAGTGGGAGCAGTACTTC
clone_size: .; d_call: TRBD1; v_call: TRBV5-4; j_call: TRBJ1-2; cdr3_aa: CASSFLNRGNGYTF; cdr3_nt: TGTGCCAGCAGCTTTCTGAACAGGGGAAATGGCTACACCTTC
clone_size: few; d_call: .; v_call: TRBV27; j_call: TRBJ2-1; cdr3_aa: CASSPRMTSSPYNEQFF; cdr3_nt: TGTGCCAGCAGTCCTCGAATGACTAGTTCCCCCTACAATGAGCAGTTCTTC
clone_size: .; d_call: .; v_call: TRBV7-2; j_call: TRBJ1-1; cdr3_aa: CASSLYSSRANTEAFF; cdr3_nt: TGTGCCAGCAGCTTATATAGTAGTCGGGCGAACACTGAAGCTTTCTTT
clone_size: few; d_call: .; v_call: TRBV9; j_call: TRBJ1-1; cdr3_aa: CASSVIQTNTEAFF; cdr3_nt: TGTGCCAGCAGCGTAATACAGACGAACACTGAAGCTTTCTTT
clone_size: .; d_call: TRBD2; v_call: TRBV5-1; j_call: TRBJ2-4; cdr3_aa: CASSFGTSDPKNIQYF; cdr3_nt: TGCGCCAGCAGCTTCGGGACTAGCGACCCCAAAAACATTCAGTACTTC
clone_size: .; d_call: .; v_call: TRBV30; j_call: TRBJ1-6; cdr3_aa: CAHGGVGNSPLHF; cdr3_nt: TGTGCCCACGGAGGGGTGGGTAATTCACCCCTCCACTTT
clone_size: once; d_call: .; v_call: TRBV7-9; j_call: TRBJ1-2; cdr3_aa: CASSLLAADLVGGYTF; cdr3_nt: TGTGCCAGCAGCTTATTGGCAGCTGACCTGGTGGGTGGCTACACCTTC
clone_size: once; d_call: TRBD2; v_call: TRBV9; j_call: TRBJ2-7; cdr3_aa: CASSPDSGTSYEQYF; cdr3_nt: TGTGCCAGCAGCCCCGACAGCGGGACCAGCTACGAGCAGTACTTC
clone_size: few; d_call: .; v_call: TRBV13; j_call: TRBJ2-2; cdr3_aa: CASNDLNRVGTGELFF; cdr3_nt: TGTGCCAGCAACGATCTCAACAGGGTTGGGACCGGGGAGCTGTTTTTT
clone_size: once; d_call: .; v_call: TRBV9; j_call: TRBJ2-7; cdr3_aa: CASSVEVLSYEQYF; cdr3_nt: TGTGCCAGCAGCGTAGAGGTCCTCTCCTACGAGCAGTACTTC
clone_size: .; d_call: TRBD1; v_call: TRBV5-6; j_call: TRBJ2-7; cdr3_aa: CASSSRGQGRAWPYEQYF; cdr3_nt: TGTGCCAGCAGCTCAAGGGGACAGGGGAGAGCTTGGCCCTACGAGCAGTACTTC
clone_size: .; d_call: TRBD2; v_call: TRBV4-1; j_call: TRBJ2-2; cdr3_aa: CASTQGGGGELFF; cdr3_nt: TGCGCCAGCACCCAGGGCGGGGGCGGGGAGCTGTTTTTT
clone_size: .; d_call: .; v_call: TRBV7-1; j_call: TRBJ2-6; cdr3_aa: CASSWSLRGQSRANVLTF; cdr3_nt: TGTGCCAGCAGCTGGTCGTTACGAGGACAAAGTCGGGCCAACGTCCTGACTTTC
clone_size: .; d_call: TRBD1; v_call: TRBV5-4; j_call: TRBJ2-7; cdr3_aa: CASSLAGTAAYEQYF; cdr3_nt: TGTGCCAGCAGCTTGGCCGGGACAGCCGCCTACGAGCAGTACTTC
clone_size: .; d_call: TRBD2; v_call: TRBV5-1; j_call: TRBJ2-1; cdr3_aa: CASSLAGTSGYNEQFF; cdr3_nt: TGCGCCAGCAGCTTGGCCGGGACTAGCGGTTACAATGAGCAGTTCTTC
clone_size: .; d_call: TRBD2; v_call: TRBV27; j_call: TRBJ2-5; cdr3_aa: CASSRLAGEQYF; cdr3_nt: TGTGCCAGCAGCAGACTAGCTGGTGAGCAGTACTTC
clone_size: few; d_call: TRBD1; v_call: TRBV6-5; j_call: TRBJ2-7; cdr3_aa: CASSRKTDRVHEQYF; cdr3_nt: TGTGCCAGCAGTAGGAAGACAGACAGGGTCCACGAGCAGTACTTC
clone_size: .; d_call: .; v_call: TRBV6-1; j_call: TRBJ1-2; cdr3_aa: CASSSGPAYYGYTF; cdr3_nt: TGTGCCAGCAGTTCCGGGCCTGCCTACTATGGCTACACCTTC
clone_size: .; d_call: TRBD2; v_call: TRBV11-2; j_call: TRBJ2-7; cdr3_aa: CASSRTSGVYEQYF; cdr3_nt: TGTGCCAGCAGCCGGACTAGCGGGGTCTACGAGCAGTACTTC
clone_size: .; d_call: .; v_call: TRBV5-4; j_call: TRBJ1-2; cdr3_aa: CASSLGFVGGYTF; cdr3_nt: TGTGCCAGCAGCTTAGGATTTGTTGGTGGCTACACCTTC
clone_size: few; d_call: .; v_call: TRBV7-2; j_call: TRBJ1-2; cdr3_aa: CASSLAILYGYTF; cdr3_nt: TGTGCCAGCAGCTTAGCCATCCTCTATGGCTACACCTTC
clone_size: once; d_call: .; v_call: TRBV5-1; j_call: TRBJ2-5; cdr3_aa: CASSLGGQETQYF; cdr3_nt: TGCGCCAGCAGCTTGGGTGGGCAGGAGACCCAGTACTTC
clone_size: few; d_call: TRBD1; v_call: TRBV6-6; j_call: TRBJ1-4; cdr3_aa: CASSGDRGVEKLFF; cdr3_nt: TGTGCCAGCAGTGGGGACAGGGGAGTCGAAAAACTGTTTTTT
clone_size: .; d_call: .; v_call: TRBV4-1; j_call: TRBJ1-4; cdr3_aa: CASSQDRTRTNEKLFF; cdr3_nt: TGCGCCAGCAGCCAGGACCGGACACGGACTAATGAAAAACTGTTTTTT
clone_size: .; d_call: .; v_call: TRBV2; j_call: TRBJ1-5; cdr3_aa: CASAGQNQPQHF; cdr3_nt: TGTGCCAGCGCGGGGCAAAATCAGCCCCAGCATTTT
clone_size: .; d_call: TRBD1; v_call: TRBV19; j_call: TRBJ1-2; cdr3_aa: CASSMSRGLYGYTF; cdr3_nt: TGTGCCAGTAGTATGAGCAGGGGGCTCTATGGCTACACCTTC
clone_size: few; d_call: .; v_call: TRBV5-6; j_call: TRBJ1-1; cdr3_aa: CASSGDTGVTEAFF; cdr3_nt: TGTGCCAGCAGCGGGGACACCGGGGTCACTGAAGCTTTCTTT
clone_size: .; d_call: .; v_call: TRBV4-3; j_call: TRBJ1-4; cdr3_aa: CASSKTPSGEKLFF; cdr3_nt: TGCGCCAGCAGCAAGACCCCAAGCGGGGAAAAACTGTTTTTT
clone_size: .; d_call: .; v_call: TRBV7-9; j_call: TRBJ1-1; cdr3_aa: CASSLGGGLAFF; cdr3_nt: TGTGCCAGCAGCTTAGGTGGGGGGCTAGCTTTCTTT
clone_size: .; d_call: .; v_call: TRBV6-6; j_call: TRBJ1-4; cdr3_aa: CASSYSHREKLFF; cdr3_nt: TGTGCCAGCAGTTACTCGCACAGGGAAAAACTGTTTTTT
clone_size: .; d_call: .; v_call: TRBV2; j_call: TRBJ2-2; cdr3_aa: CASSSNMATGELFF; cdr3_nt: TGTGCCAGCAGTTCCAATATGGCTACCGGGGAGCTGTTTTTT
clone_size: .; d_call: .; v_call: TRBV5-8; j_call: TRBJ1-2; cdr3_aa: CASSPLSVGQFGGYTF; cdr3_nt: TGTGCCAGCAGCCCCCTCTCGGTGGGGCAGTTCGGTGGCTACACCTTC
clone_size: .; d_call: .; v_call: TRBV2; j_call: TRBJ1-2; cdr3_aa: CASSEGQPYGYTF; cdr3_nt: TGTGCCAGCAGTGAAGGACAGCCCTATGGCTACACCTTC
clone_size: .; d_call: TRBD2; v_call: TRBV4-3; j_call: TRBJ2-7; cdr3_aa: CASSQDHLAASYEQYF; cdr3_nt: TGCGCCAGCAGCCAAGATCACCTAGCGGCATCCTACGAGCAGTACTTC
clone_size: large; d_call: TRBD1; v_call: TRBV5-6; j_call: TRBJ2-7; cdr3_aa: CASSLEGQAKMGEQYF; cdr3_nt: TGTGCCAGCAGCTTGGAGGGACAGGCTAAGATGGGCGAGCAGTACTTC